A single sample is the source of the 14 T cell receptor beta chains below, sequenced in a study of CD8 T cells in ankylosing spondylitis. MiXCR, applied by TCRdb to the 5' RACE reads, yields one record per CDR3 protein. Among some 70,000 distinct CDR3 sequences listed, about 5.7% were seen once. Sequenced sample: blood, either unsorted or a sorted T cell fraction (not recorded which). The receptor source for this set is a male donor with ankylosing spondylitis or in good health (not recorded which).

This clonotype was picked up many times. The chain uses TRBV5-1 and TRBJ1-1; 9 bases are shared with TRBD1. The CDR3 loop spans 15 amino acids. The V and J ends lost 2 bases and 1 base, in that order; junction bases with no gene match: 3. Germline CDR1 reads SGHRS; CDR2 reads YFSETQ. The CDR3 here is CASSLQGARNTEAFF. Here the CDR3 DNA reads TGCGCCAGCAGCTTACAGGGGGCAAGGAACACTGAAGCTTTCTTT.

V and J are TRBV24-1 and TRBJ2-3, with unresolved D. The CDR3 consists of 17 residues. CDR1 and CDR2 (germline): KGHDR, SFDVKD. V shed 4 bases and J shed 1 base, with 17 bases lying between them. The CDR3 region is CATSDPSSISGTDTQYF. The CDR3, as DNA: TGTGCCACCAGTGACCCTAGTTCCATATCTGGCACAGATACGCAGTATTTT.

This clonotype was seen repeatedly, ten times or more. V usage is TRBV7-2 and J usage is TRBJ2-1, with 8 bases lining up with TRBD2. The CDR3 runs 15 residues. V gave up 3 bases and J gave up 4 bases; unmatched junction bases: 5. The germline CDR1 and CDR2 sequences are SGHTA and FQGNSA. This CDR3 reads CASSFPGGSYNEQFF. CDR3 in DNA: TGTGCCAGCAGCTTCCCGGGAGGGTCATACAATGAGCAGTTCTTC.

This clonotype qualifies as medium-sized. The chain links TRBV7-3 to TRBJ1-1; no clear D gene. This CDR3 has 15 residues. V was clipped by 0 bases and J by 5 bases, with 13 bases between them. CDR1 is SGHTA, CDR2 FQGTGA, per germline. The CDR3, as DNA: TGTGCCAGCAGCTTAACTAACGACCTGGGAACTGAAGCTTTCTTT. Protein sequence: CASSLTNDLGTEAFF.

This clonotype was seen at least ten times. The chain uses TRBV5-1 and TRBJ1-2, with D hard to call. With 4 bases removed from V and 4 bases from J, the gap between germline ends came to 17 bases. The CDR3 consists of 15 residues. CDR1 is SGHRS, CDR2 YFSETQ, per germline. The CDR3 sequence is CASSLDWSGVYGYTF. The CDR3 nucleotides are TGCGCCAGCAGCCTCGATTGGTCCGGGGTCTATGGCTACACCTTC. Combining the CDR3 with reference TRBV5-1 and TRBJ1-2 gives the whole variable domain KAGVTQTPRYLIKTRGQQVTLSCSPISGHRSVSWYQQTPGQGLQFLFEYFSETQRNKGNFPGRFSGRQFSNSRSEMNVSTLELGDSALYLCASSLDWSGVYGYTFGSGTRLTVV.

This clonotype has a count of ten or more. The chain couples TRBV19 to TRBJ1-2; 9 positions agree with TRBD1. The CDR3 runs 14 residues. CDR1 LNHDA and CDR2 SQIVND come from the germline V gene (reference sequence). Trimming cost V 5 bases and J 3 bases; bases outside gene matches: 4. CDR3 sequence: CASSYRDRDYGYTF. The DNA for the CDR3 is TGTGCCAGTAGTTACCGGGACAGGGACTATGGCTACACCTTC.

This clonotype was detected many times. The chain combines TRBV7-6 with TRBJ2-7; 9 bases agree with TRBD1. There are 12 residues in the CDR3. V was clipped by 4 bases and J by 6 bases; unmatched bases: 1. The germline gives CDR1 SGHVS, CDR2 FNYEAQ. The DNA of the CDR3 is TGTGCCAGCAGCTGGACAGGGGCCGAGCAGTACTTC. This encodes CASSWTGAEQYF.

This clonotype was found many times. In DNA form, the CDR3 reads TGTGCCAGCAGTAAGCCGACGGGGGGTCTAACCTATGGCTACACCTTC. Translated: CASSKPTGGLTYGYTF. The chain joins TRBV28 to TRBJ1-2, with D possibly TRBD1 on 5 matching bases. Trimming removed 5 bases from V and 4 bases from J, with 20 bases in between. Germline CDR1 and CDR2: MDHEN and SYDVKM. The CDR3 contains 16 residues.

This clonotype was seen repeatedly, ten times or more. V and J are TRBV7-6 and TRBJ1-4; D is ambiguous. With 4 bases removed from V and 7 bases from J, the gap between germline ends came to 10 bases. The CDR3 loop spans 13 amino acids. CDR1 and CDR2 from the germline V gene are SGHVS and FNYEAQ. The CDR3 nucleotides are TGTGCCAGCAGCTCCAAAGGGCTTGAAAAACTGTTTTTT. The encoded protein is CASSSKGLEKLFF.

This clonotype was detected only a few times. This sequence may be a read error, since a much larger clone differs from it by one base. In DNA, the CDR3 is TGTGCCAGCAACAACTGGGGAGAGCCCCAGCATTTT. Amino acids: CASNNWGEPQHF. This chain uses TRBV6-6 with TRBJ1-5; D unclear. V lost 7 bases, J lost 8 bases, and 12 bases lay in between. Looked up from germline, CDR1 is MNHNY and CDR2 is SVGAGI (reference sequence). The CDR3 covers 12 residues.

Ten or more counts support this clonotype. This rearrangement joins TRBV21-1 to TRBJ2-7; the table calls TRBD1, which could not be checked here. TRBV21-1 is a documented pseudogene. The CDR3 has 16 amino acids. The CDR3 protein is CASSKAPTGDLYEQYF. The CDR3, as DNA: TGTGCCAGCAGCAAAGCGCCGACAGGGGATCTCTACGAGCAGTACTTC.

Ten or more counts support this clonotype. The chain couples TRBV20-1 to TRBJ2-7, with no clear D. Germline assignment: CDR1 DFQATT and CDR2 SNEGSKA (reference sequence). With 1 base removed from V and 0 bases from J, the gap between germline ends came to 13 bases. This CDR3 has 15 amino acids. CDR3 sequence: CSARGTGLLSYEQYF. Here the CDR3 DNA reads TGCAGTGCTAGAGGGACGGGTCTTCTCTCCTACGAGCAGTACTTC.

This clonotype showed up many times. The chain links TRBV10-3 to TRBJ1-3; D is unresolved. The V gene lost 8 bases and the J gene lost 2 bases, with 10 bases spanning the gap. The length of the CDR3 is 13 residues. Per germline, CDR1 ENHRY and CDR2 SYGVKD. The CDR3 reads CAIGKGTGNTIYF. The DNA of the CDR3 is TGTGCCATCGGTAAAGGGACTGGAAACACCATATATTTT.

This clonotype has at least ten counts. The chain links TRBV11-2 to TRBJ1-1, with unresolved D. V lost 5 bases, J lost 5 bases, and 18 bases lay in between. Germline-derived CDR1 and CDR2 are SGHAT and FQNNGV. This CDR3 spans 15 amino acids. CDR3 sequence: CASSPPGRGGTEAFF. The CDR3 nucleotides read TGTGCCAGCAGCCCCCCCGGGCGGGGAGGGACTGAAGCTTTCTTT.